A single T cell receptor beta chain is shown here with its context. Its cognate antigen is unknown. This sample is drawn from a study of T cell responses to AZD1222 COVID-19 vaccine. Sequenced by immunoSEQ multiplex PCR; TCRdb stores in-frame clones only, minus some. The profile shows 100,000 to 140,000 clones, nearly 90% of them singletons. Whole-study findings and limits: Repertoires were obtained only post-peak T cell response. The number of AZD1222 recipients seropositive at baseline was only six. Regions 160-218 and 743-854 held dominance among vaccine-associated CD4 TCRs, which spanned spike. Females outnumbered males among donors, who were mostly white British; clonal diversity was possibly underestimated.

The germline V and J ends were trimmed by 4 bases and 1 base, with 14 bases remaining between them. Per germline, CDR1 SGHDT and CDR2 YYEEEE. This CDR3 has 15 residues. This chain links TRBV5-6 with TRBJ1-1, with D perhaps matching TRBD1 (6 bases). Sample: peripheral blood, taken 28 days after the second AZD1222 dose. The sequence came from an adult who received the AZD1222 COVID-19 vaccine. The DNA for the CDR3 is TGTGCCAGCAGCCCTGTCGGGGGCGAGAACACTGAAGCTTTCTTT. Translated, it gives CASSPVGGENTEAFF. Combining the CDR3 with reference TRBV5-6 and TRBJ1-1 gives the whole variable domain DAGVTQSPTHLIKTRGQQVTLRCSPKSGHDTVSWYQQALGQGPQFIFQYYEEEERQRGNFPDRFSGHQFPNYSSELNVNALLLGDSALYLCASSPVGGENTEAFFGQGTRLTVV.